This T cell receptor beta chain was sequenced in a study of cytomegalovirus exposure and HLA in healthy donors. Both 60 Vbeta primers and 13 Jbeta primers went into the PCR. Profiling relied on immunoSEQ multiplex PCR, and the TCRdb table lists in-frame clones only, not all of them. The sample has under 250,000 clones, over 60% seen once; the top ten hold 0.6% to 0.65%. CDR3 length equals 16 residues. Germline V gives CDR1 SGHTA, CDR2 FQGNSA. The V gene end was trimmed by 0 bases and the J gene end by 7 bases; junction bases not matched to a gene: 2. Those who donated were healthy bone marrow donors. Note on this clone: Its matching antigen is unknown.

General study points: A later analysis revealed that TCR association rates differed between HLA loci, peaking at DRB1 and bottoming out at HLA-C. Most TCR sequences were uncommon, yet certain public TCRs appeared in many donors. Previously analyzed data showed that most TCR beta V segments were productive at a frequency of about 87% or about 30%.

The V and J genes are TRBV7-2 and TRBJ2-1; 14 nucleotides match TRBD2. The specimen sequenced was PBMCs. This clonotype was sampled from a man aged 18-30 years in good health and CMV-seronegative. The CDR3 DNA is TGTGCCAGCAGCTTAGCGAGACTAGCGGGGGGGAATGAGCAGTTCTTC. Its translation is CASSLARLAGGNEQFF.